The clone carrying this T cell receptor (beta chain) has a single count. TCRdb's copy holds only in-frame clones and misses some; the assay was immunoSEQ multiplex PCR. The data hold approximately 79,000 clones, with approximately 89% observed a single time. The record originates from a study of control samples from healthy donors and cancer patients. V lost 4 bases and J lost 0, with 15 bases in between. Per germline, CDR1 LNHDA and CDR2 SQIVND (reference sequence). The CDR3 length is 16 residues. The sequencing sample was made of blood. The chain combines TRBV19 with TRBJ1-1, with D possibly matching TRBD1 (6 bases). This TCR was sampled from a man aged 50 to 60 in good health. The CDR3 protein is CASSKMTGSMNTEAFF. The CDR3 DNA is TGTGCCAGTAGTAAGATGACAGGTAGCATGAACACTGAAGCTTTCTTT.